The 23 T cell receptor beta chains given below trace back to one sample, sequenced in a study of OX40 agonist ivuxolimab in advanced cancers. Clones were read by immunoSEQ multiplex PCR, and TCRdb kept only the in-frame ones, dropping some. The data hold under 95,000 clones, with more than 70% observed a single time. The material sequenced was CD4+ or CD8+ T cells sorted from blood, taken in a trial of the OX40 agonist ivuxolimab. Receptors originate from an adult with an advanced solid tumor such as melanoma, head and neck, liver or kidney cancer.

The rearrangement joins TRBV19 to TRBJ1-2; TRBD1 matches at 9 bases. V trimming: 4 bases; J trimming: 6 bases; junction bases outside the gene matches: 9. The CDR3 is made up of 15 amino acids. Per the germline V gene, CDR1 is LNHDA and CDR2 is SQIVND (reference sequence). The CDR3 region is CASSTSTGGANGYTF. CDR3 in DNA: TGTGCCAGTAGTACTTCTACAGGGGGCGCAAATGGCTACACCTTC.

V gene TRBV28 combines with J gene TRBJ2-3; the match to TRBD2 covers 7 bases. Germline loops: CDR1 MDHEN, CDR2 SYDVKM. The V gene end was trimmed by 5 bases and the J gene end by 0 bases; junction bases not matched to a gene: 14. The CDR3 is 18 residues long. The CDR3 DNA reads TGTGCCAGCAGTCCTTCCATCTTTAGCGGGTCTAGCACAGATACGCAGTATTTT. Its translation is CASSPSIFSGSSTDTQYF. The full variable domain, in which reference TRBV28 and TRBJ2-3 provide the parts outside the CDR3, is DVKVTQSSRYLVKRTGEKVFLECVQDMDHENMFWYRQDPGLGLRLIYFSYDVKMKEKGDIPEGYSVSREKKERFSLILESASTNQTSMYLCASSPSIFSGSSTDTQYFGPGTRLTVL.

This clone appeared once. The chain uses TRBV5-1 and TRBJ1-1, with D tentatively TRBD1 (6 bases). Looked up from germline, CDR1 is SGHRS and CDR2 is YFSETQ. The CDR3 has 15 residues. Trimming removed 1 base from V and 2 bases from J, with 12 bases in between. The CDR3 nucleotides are TGCGCCAGCAGCTTGATTACAGGGTCTAACACTGAAGCTTTCTTT. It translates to CASSLITGSNTEAFF.

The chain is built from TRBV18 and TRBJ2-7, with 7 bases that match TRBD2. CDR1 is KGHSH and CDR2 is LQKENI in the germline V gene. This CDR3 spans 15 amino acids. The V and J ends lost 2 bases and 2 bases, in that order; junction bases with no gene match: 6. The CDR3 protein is CASSPSGGRTYEQYF. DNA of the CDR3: TGTGCCAGCTCACCATCGGGAGGAAGAACCTACGAGCAGTACTTC.

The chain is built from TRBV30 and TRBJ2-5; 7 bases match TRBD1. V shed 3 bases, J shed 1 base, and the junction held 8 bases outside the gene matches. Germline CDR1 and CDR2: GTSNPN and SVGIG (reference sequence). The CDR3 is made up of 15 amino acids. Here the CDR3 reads CAWRLGQLRQETQYF. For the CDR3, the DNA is TGTGCCTGGAGATTGGGACAGCTCCGCCAAGAGACCCAGTACTTC.

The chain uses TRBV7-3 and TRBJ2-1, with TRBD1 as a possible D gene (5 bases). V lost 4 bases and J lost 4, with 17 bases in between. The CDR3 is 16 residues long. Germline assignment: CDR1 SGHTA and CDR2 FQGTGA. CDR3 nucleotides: TGTGCCAGCAGCTCTAAGAGGACACGGCTTTACAATGAGCAGTTCTTC. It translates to CASSSKRTRLYNEQFF.

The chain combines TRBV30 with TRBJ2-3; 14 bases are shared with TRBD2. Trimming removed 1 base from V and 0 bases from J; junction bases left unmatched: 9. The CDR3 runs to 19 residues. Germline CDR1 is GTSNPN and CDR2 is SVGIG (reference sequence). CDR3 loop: CAWSGPGTSGSHSTDTQYF. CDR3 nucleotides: TGTGCCTGGAGTGGACCCGGGACTAGCGGGAGCCATAGCACAGATACGCAGTATTTT.

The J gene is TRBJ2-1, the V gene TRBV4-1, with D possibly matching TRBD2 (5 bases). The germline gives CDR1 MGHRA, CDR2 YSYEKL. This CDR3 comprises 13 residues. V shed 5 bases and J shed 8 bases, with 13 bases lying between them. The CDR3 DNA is TGCGCCAGCAGCTTGGACTGGCCTGATGAGCAGTTCTTC. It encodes CASSLDWPDEQFF.

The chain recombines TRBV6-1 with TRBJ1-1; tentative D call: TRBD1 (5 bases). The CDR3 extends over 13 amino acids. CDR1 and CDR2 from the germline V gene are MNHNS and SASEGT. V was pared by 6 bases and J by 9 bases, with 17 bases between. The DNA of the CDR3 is TGTGCCAGCAGCGCAGGGTCGGTGGGGAAAGCTTTCTTT. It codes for CASSAGSVGKAFF.

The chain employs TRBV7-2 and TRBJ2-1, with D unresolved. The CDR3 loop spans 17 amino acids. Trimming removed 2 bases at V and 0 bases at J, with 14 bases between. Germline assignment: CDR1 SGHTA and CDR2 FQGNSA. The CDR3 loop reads CASSLWPTASSYNEQFF. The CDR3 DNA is TGTGCCAGCAGCTTATGGCCGACGGCGAGCTCCTACAATGAGCAGTTCTTC.

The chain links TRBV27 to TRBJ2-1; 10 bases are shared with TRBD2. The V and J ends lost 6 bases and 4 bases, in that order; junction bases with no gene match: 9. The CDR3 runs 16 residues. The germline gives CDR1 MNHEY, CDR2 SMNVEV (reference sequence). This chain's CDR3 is CASSPIAGGWYNEQFF. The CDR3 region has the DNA TGTGCCAGCAGCCCGATAGCGGGAGGCTGGTACAATGAGCAGTTCTTC.

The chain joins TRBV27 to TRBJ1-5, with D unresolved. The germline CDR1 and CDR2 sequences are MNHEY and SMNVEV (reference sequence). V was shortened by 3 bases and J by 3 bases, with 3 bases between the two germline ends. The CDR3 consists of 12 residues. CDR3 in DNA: TGTGCCAGCAGTTTTACCAATCAGCCCCAGCATTTT. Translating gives CASSFTNQPQHF.

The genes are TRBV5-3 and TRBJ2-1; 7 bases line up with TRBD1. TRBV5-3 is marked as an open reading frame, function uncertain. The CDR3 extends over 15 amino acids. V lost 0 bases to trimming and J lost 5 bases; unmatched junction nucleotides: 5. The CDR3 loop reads CARSLDRGWDNEQFF. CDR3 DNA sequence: TGTGCCAGAAGCTTGGACAGGGGATGGGACAATGAGCAGTTCTTC.

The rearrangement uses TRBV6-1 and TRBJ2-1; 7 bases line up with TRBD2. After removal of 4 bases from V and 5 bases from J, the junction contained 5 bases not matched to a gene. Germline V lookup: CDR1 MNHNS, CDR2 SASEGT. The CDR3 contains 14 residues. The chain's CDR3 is CASSARGRHNEQFF. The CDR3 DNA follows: TGTGCCAGCAGTGCTCGCGGGAGACACAATGAGCAGTTCTTC.

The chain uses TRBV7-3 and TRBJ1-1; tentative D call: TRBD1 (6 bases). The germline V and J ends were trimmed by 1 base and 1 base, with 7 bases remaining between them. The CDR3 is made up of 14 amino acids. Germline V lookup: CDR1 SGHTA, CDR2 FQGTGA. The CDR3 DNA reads TGTGCCAGCAGCTTAAGGACAGCGAACACTGAAGCTTTCTTT. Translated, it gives CASSLRTANTEAFF.

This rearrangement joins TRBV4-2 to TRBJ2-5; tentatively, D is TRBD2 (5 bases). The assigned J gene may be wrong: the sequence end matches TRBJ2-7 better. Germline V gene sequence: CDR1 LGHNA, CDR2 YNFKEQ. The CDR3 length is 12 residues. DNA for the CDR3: TGTGCCAGCAGCCAAGGAGGGTACGAGCAGTACTTC. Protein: CASSQGGYEQYF.

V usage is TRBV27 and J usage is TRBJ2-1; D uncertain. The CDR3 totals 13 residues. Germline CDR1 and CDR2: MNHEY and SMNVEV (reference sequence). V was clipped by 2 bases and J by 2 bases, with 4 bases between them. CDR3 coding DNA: TGTGCCAGCAGTTTAGGTACCTACAATGAGCAGTTCTTC. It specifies CASSLGTYNEQFF.

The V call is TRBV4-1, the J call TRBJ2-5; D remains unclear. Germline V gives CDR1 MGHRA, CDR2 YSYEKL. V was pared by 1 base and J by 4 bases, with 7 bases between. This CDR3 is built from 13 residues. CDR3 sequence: CASSQGFLETQYF. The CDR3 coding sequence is TGCGCCAGCAGCCAAGGTTTTTTAGAGACCCAGTACTTC.

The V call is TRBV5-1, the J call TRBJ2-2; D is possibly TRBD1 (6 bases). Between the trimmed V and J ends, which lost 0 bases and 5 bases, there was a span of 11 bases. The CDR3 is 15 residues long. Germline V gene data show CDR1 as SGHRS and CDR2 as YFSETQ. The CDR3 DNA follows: TGCGCCAGCAGCTTGGTCAGGGGAGAGACCGGGGAGCTGTTTTTT. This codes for CASSLVRGETGELFF.

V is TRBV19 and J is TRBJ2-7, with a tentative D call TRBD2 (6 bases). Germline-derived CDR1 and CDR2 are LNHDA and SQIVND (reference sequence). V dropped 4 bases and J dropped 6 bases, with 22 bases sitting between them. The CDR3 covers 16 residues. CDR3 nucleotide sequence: TGTGCCAGTAGTACCAACTCAGGGACTGGTATCGGCGAGCAGTACTTC. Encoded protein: CASSTNSGTGIGEQYF.

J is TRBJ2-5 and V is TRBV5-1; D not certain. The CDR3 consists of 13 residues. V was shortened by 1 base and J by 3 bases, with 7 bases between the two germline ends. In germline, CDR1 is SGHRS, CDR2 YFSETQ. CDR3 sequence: CASSLKIEETQYF. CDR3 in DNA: TGCGCCAGCAGCTTGAAGATAGAAGAGACCCAGTACTTC.

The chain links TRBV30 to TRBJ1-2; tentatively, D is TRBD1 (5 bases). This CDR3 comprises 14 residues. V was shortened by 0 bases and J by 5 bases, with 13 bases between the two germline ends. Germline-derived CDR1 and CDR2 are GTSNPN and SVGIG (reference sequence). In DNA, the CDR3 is TGTGCCTGGAGTGTATGGGACTCGGTGTATGGCTACACCTTC. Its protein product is CAWSVWDSVYGYTF.

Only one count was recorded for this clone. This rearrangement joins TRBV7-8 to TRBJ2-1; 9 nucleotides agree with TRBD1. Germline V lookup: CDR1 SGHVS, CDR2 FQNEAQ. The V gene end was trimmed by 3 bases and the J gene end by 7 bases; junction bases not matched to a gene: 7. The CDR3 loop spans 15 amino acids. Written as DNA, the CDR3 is TGTGCCAGCAGCTTTGGGGACAGGGAATTAAATGAGCAGTTCTTC. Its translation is CASSFGDRELNEQFF.